This T cell receptor (beta chain) was identified during a study of cytomegalovirus exposure and HLA in healthy donors. Assay: immunoSEQ multiplex PCR; the TCRdb copy retains only in-frame clones and omits some. The data contain over 150,000 clones, nearly 90% of them singletons. This clone was counted between two and nine times. The V gene lost 5 bases and the J gene lost 6 bases, with 20 bases spanning the gap. The length of the CDR3 is 16 residues. Per the germline V gene, CDR1 is SGHVS and CDR2 is FNYEAQ. Specimen: PBMCs. The TCR originated in a woman aged 18-29 years in good health and CMV-seropositive. The V and J genes are TRBV7-6 and TRBJ2-1; the D gene is possibly TRBD2 (6 bases). The CDR3: CASSPRLDPASNEQFF. DNA of the CDR3: TGTGCCAGCAGCCCTCGACTAGATCCGGCTAGCAATGAGCAGTTCTTC.